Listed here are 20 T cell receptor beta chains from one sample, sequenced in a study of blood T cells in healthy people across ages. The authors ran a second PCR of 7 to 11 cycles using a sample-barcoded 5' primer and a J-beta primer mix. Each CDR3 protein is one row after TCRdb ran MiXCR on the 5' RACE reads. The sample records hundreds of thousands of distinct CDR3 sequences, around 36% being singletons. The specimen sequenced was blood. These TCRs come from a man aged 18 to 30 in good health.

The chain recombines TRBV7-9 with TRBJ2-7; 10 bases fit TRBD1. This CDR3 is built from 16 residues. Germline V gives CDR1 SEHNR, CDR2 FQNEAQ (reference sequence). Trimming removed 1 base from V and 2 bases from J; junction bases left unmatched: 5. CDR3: CASSLVGDRGTYEQYF. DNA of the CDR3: TGTGCCAGCAGCTTAGTTGGGGACAGGGGAACCTACGAGCAGTACTTC.

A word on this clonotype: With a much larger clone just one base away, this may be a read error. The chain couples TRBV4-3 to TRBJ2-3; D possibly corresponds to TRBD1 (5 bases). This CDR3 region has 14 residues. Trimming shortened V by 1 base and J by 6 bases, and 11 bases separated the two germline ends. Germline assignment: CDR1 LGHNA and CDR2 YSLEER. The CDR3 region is CASSQGWGQDTQYF. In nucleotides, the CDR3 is TGCGCCAGCAGCCAAGGTTGGGGCCAGGATACGCAGTATTTT.

The CDR3 bases are TGCAGTGCTAGTGAGACTTGGAGCTCCTACAATGAGCAGTACTTC. This translates into CSASETWSSYNEQYF. The chain joins TRBV20-1 to TRBJ2-1, with D unresolved. Judging by the DNA end, TRBJ2-7 fits better; the J call may be wrong. Germline lookup yields CDR1 DFQATT and CDR2 SNEGSKA (reference sequence). CDR3 length: 15 residues.

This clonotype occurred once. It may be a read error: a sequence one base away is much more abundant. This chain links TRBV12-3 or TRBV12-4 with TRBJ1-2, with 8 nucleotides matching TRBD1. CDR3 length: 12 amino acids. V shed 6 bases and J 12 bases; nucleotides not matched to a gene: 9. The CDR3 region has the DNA TGTGCCAGCAGGACAGGGGCCGCTGAGAACACCTTC. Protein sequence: CASRTGAAENTF.

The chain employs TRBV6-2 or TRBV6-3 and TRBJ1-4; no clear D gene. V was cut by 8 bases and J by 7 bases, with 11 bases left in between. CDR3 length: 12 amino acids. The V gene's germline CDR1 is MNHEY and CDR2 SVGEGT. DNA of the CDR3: TGTGCCAGCTACCTCCCTGGTGAAAAACTGTTTTTT. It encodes CASYLPGEKLFF.

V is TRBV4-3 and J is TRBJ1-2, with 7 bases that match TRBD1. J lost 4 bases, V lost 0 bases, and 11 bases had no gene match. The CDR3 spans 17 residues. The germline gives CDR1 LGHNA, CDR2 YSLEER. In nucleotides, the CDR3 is TGCGCCAGCAGCCAAGAAGGGGACAGCTCTGTTCTCTATGGCTACACCTTC. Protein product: CASSQEGDSSVLYGYTF.

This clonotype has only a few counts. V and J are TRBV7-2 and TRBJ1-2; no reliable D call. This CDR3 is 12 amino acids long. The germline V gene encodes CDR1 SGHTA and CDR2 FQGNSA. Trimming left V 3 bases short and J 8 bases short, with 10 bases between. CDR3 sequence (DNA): TGTGCCAGCAGCTTTTTCTTTTCGGGCTACACCTTC. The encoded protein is CASSFFFSGYTF.

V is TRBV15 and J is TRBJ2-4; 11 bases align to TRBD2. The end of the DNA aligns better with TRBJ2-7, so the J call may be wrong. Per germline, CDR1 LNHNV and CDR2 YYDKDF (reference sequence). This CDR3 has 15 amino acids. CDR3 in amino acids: CATSLSGRENYEQYF. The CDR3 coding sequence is TGTGCCACCAGCCTTAGCGGGAGGGAGAACTACGAGCAGTACTTC.

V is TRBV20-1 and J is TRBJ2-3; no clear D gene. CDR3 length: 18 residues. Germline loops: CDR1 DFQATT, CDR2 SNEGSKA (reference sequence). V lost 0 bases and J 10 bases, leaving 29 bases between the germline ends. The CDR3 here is CSARDPESTTHYRDPQYF. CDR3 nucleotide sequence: TGCAGTGCTAGAGATCCCGAATCTACTACCCACTATCGTGATCCGCAGTATTTT.

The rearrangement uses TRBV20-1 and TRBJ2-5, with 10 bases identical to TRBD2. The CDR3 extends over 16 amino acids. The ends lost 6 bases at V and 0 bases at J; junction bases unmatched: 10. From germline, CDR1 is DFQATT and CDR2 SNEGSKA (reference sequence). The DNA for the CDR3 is TGCAGTGCCAAGGGCCTGACTAGCGGGCACCAAGAGACCCAGTACTTC. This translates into CSAKGLTSGHQETQYF.

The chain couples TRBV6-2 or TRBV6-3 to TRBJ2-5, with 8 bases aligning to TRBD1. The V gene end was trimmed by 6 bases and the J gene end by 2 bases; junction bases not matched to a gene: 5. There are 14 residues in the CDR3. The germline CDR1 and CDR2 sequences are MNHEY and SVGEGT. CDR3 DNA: TGTGCCAGCAGACGGGACAGGCCGCAAGAGACCCAGTACTTC. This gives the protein CASRRDRPQETQYF.

The CDR3 is CAISDGRSTEAFF. The CDR3, as DNA: TGTGCCATCAGTGACGGGCGGAGCACTGAAGCTTTCTTT. The rearrangement uses TRBV10-3 and TRBJ1-1; D uncertain. V was clipped by 3 bases and J by 4 bases, with 9 bases between them. The germline V gene encodes CDR1 ENHRY and CDR2 SYGVKD. This CDR3 has 13 amino acids.

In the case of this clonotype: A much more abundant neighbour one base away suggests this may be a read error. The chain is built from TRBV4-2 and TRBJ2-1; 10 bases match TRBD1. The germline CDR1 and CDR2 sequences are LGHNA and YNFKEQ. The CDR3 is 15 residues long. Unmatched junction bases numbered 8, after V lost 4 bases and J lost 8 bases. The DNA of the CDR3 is TGTGCCAGCAGCCGCCGGGACAGGGGAGACGATGAGCAGTTCTTC. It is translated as CASSRRDRGDDEQFF.

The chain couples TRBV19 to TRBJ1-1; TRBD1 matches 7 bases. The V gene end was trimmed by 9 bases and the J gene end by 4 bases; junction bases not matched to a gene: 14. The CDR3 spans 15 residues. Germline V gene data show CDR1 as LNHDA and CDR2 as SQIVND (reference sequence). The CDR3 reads CASQGRGSWGTEAFF. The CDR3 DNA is TGTGCCAGCCAGGGCAGGGGGTCGTGGGGCACTGAAGCTTTCTTT.

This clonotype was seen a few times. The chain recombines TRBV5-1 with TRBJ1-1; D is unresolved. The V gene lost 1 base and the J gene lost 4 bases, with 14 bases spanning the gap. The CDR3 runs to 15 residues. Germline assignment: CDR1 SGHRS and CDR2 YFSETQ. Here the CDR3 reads CASSLNVGGSTEAFF. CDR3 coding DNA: TGCGCCAGCAGCTTGAACGTGGGCGGAAGCACTGAAGCTTTCTTT. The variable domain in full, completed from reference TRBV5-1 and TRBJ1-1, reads KAGVTQTPRYLIKTRGQQVTLSCSPISGHRSVSWYQQTPGQGLQFLFEYFSETQRNKGNFPGRFSGRQFSNSRSEMNVSTLELGDSALYLCASSLNVGGSTEAFFGQGTRLTVV.

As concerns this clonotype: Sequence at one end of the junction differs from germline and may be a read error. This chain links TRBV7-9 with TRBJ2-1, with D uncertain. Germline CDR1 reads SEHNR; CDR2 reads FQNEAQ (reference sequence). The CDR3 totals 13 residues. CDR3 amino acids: CVSSLSSNNEQFF. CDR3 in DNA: TGTGTCAGCAGCTTATCCTCCAACAATGAGCAGTTCTTC.

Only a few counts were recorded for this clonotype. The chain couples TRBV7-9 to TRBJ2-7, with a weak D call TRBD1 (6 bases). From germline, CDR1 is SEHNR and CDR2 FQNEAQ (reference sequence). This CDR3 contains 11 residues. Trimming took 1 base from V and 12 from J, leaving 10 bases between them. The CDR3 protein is CASSLDAGAYF. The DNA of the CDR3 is TGTGCCAGCAGCTTAGATGCAGGGGCGTACTTC.

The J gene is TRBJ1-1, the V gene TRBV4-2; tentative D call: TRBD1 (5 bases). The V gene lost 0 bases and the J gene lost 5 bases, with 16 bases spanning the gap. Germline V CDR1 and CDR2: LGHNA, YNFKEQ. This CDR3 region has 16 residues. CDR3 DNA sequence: TGTGCCAGCAGCCAAGATCGGGGGGGGGGTAGGACTGAAGCTTTCTTT. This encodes CASSQDRGGGRTEAFF.

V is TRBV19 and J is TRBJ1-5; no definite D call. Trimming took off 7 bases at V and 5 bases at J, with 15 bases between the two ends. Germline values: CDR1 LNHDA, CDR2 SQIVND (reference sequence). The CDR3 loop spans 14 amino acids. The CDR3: CASTPWAEDQPQHF. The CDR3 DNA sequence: TGTGCCAGTACTCCCTGGGCGGAAGATCAGCCCCAGCATTTT. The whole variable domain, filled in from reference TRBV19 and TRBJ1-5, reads DGGITQSPKYLFRKEGQNVTLSCEQNLNHDAMYWYRQDPGQGLRLIYYSQIVNDFQKGDIAEGYSVSREKKESFPLTVTSAQKNPTAFYLCASTPWAEDQPQHFGDGTRLSIL.

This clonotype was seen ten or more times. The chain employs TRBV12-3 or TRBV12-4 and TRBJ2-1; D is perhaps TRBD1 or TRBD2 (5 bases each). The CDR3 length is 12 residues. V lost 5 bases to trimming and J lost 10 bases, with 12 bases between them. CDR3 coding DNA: TGTGCCAGCAGTATCGGGGCTAACGAGCAGTTCTTC. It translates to CASSIGANEQFF.